This paragraph reports one T cell receptor beta chain. What it binds is not known. This sample was included in a study of shared clonotypes between healthy human individuals. Study-wide results and caveats: The naive CD4 repertoires of a few donors were compared, and approximately 5.3% of clonotypes were shared.

CD45RO-negative, CCR7-selected cells formed the naive CD8 fraction, which excluded terminally differentiated effector memory CD45RA+ cells. Profiled with immunoSEQ multiplex PCR; TCRdb holds only in-frame clones, not every one. The sample includes 2 million to 2.5 million clones, 85% to 95% of them seen just once. The V gene's germline CDR1 is LNHNV and CDR2 YYDKDF (reference sequence). The V end lost 3 bases, the J end lost 2 bases, and 5 bases lay between the germline ends. The CDR3 consists of 13 residues. This chain joins TRBV15 and TRBJ1-5; D gene unclear. Material for sequencing was naive CD8+ T cells sorted from blood. The sequence was collected from a man between 18 and 29 years old in good health. This CDR3 reads CATSSRGNQPQHF. In DNA, the CDR3 is TGTGCCACCAGCAGTCGTGGCAATCAGCCCCAGCATTTT. Using reference TRBV15 and TRBJ1-5 for the parts outside the CDR3, the full variable domain is DAMVIQNPRYQVTQFGKPVTLSCSQTLNHNVMYWYQQKSSQAPKLLFHYYDKDFNNEADTPDNFQSRRPNTSFCFLDIRSPGLGDTAMYLCATSSRGNQPQHFGDGTRLSIL.